This T cell receptor (beta chain) comes out of a study of CD8+ T cells in alopecia areata. Broader study findings: Against the mouse data, patients shared TCRs less clearly, possibly for HLA reasons.

This CDR3 is 14 amino acids long. Germline values: CDR1 SGHRS, CDR2 YFSETQ. Between the trimmed V and J ends, which lost 0 bases and 0 bases, there was a span of 6 bases. Following extraction, RNA underwent reverse transcription to cDNA, which served as the sequencing template. Some clones are missing from TCRdb's copy, which holds only in-frame ones; the method was immunoSEQ multiplex PCR. The table includes 100,000 to 150,000 clones, about 57% detected once. This clone has just a few counts. Its specificity is unknown. This rearrangement joins TRBV5-1 to TRBJ2-5; D may be TRBD2 (5 bases). The clonotype was recovered from a human donor with alopecia areata. The sample here was CD4+ T cells sorted from blood, taken at week 0. The CDR3 DNA reads TGCGCCAGCAGCTTGGCCGGGAACCAAGAGACCCAGTACTTC. Its translation is CASSLAGNQETQYF.